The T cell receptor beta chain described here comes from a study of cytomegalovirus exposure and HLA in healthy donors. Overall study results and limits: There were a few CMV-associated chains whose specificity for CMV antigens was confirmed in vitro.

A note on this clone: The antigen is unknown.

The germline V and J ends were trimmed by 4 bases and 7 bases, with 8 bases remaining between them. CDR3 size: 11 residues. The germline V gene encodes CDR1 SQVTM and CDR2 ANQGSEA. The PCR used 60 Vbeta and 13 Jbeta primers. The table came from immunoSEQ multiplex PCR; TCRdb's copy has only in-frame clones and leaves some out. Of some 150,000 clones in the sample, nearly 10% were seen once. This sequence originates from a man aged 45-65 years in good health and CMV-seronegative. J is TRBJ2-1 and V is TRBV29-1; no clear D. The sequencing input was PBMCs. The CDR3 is CSVAPGNEQFF. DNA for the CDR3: TGCAGCGTTGCCCCCGGGAATGAGCAGTTCTTC.